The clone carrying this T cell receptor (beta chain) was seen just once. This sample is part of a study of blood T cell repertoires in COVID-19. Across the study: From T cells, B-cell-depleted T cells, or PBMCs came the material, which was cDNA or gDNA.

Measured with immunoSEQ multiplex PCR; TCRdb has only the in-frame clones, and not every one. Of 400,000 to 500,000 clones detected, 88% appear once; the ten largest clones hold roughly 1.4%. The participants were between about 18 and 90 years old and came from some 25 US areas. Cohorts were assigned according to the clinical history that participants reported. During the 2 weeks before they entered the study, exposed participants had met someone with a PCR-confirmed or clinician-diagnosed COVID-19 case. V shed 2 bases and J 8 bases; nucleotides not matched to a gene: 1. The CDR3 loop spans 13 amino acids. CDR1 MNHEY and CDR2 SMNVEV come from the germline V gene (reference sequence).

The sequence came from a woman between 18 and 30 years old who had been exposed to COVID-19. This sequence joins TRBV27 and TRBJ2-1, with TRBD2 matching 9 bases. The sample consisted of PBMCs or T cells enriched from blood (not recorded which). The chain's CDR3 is CASSLGTSYEQFF. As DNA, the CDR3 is TGTGCCAGCAGTTTAGGGACTAGCTATGAGCAGTTCTTC.